A selection of T cell receptor beta chains follows, all from one sample in a study of blood T cell repertoires in COVID-19. Data came from immunoSEQ multiplex PCR; TCRdb stores just in-frame clones and leaves some out. The table records 300,000 to 400,000 clones, 87% of them present only once. The sequenced sample consisted of peripheral blood. The source is a woman in her forties or fifties with COVID-19, enrolled during active disease. Each CDR3 is given with its conserved first and last residue. The D gene is left open where the match is weak. Only part of the rows carry a size: once, few, many, or a class if the clone is expanded.

v_call,d_call,clone_size,cdr3_length,j_call,cdr3_aa
TRBV13,-,-,18,TRBJ2-1,CASSLGLIRGWGDNEQFF
TRBV10-3,-,-,14,TRBJ1-1,CAISEEARNTEAFF
TRBV3-1/TRBV3-2,-,-,14,TRBJ2-7,CASSQEIETYEQYF
TRBV7-2,TRBD1,once,16,TRBJ2-1,CASRINGRGTGDEQFF
TRBV27,TRBD1,-,13,TRBJ1-3,CASSTTGSRTIYF
TRBV5-1,-,-,15,TRBJ2-3,CASSLARAQGDTQYF
TRBV15,TRBD2,-,23,TRBJ2-5,CATSRETPSGRIGLAGVGETQYF
TRBV9,TRBD2,-,16,TRBJ2-5,CASSVGTSGFPKTQYF
TRBV3-1/TRBV3-2,-,-,13,TRBJ1-1,CASSQQGNTEAFF
TRBV29-1,-,-,14,TRBJ1-4,CSVRGGVSGEKLFF
TRBV19,-,-,12,TRBJ2-2,CASSYMSGELFF
TRBV3-1/TRBV3-2,TRBD2,few,16,TRBJ2-7,CASSQVGGGSIYEQYF
TRBV5-1,TRBD1,-,15,TRBJ1-1,CASSLETGGNTEAFF
TRBV6-5,TRBD1,-,15,TRBJ1-5,CASSPDRARLQPQHF
TRBV4-2,-,-,15,TRBJ1-1,CASSQDDGWGAEAFF
TRBV14,TRBD2,-,16,TRBJ2-1,CASSQDPPTSRTEQFF
TRBV12-1,-,-,14,TRBJ2-1,CASSLTAAISEQFF
TRBV20-1,-,-,11,TRBJ2-3,CSAKRGDTQYF
TRBV9,-,many,14,TRBJ1-1,CASSVGGQSREAFF
TRBV2,TRBD2,-,18,TRBJ2-5,CASSERGGSGSRQETQYF
TRBV3-1/TRBV3-2,TRBD2,-,14,TRBJ2-1,CASSLAGGYNEQFF
TRBV19,TRBD2,few,15,TRBJ2-7,CASSIGLALSYEQYF
TRBV5-1,-,-,13,TRBJ2-7,CASSFNRAYEQYF
TRBV2,-,-,14,TRBJ2-1,CASSETAVSNEQFF
TRBV5-4,TRBD1,-,14,TRBJ1-1,CASSPPGQRSEAFF
TRBV19,-,-,13,TRBJ2-2,CASSIARRGELFF
TRBV7-6,-,-,13,TRBJ1-1,CASTLGGNTEAFF
TRBV19,TRBD2,-,17,TRBJ2-1,CASSILSSGRAVYEQFF
TRBV19,-,-,14,TRBJ2-2,CASREGIGTGELFF
TRBV6-1,TRBD2,-,18,TRBJ2-1,CASSAPLAGQRMVNEQFF
TRBV19,-,-,13,TRBJ2-5,CASRREIQETQYF
TRBV6-2/TRBV6-3,TRBD1,-,17,TRBJ2-3,CASSSPDRGPEAGTQYF
TRBV15,-,-,15,TRBJ2-5,CATSRDGSYQETQYF
TRBV6-6,TRBD1,-,13,TRBJ1-4,CATNRGRNEKLFF
TRBV24-1,-,-,15,TRBJ1-4,CATSDSRQRNEKLFF
TRBV30,TRBD2,-,16,TRBJ2-3,CAWSHSGRSSTDTQYF
TRBV27,TRBD2,once,18,TRBJ2-7,CASSLGLAGGNAFYEQYF
TRBV27,TRBD2,-,17,TRBJ2-3,CASSPPWEGGRTDTQYF
TRBV7-3,-,-,15,TRBJ2-2,CASSRQDANTGELFF
TRBV6-6,TRBD1,-,15,TRBJ1-3,CAGARTGSSGNTIYF
TRBV7-6,TRBD1,-,14,TRBJ2-7,CASSFRDSTYEQYF
TRBV6-5,TRBD1,-,13,TRBJ2-7,CVSTGTGGYEQYF
TRBV24-1,TRBD1,-,15,TRBJ2-7,CATSNSGTGYHEQYF
TRBV5-1,-,-,18,TRBJ1-3,CASSLSTLEGRSGNTIYF
TRBV5-5,-,-,17,TRBJ1-3,CASSLGHRPSSGNTIYF
TRBV5-1,TRBD1,once,13,TRBJ1-2,CASSTGQSYGYTF
TRBV13,TRBD2,-,17,TRBJ2-3,CASSLGASGEFTDTQYF
TRBV29-1,-,-,12,TRBJ1-2,CSAPHGIYGYTF
TRBV28,TRBD1,-,16,TRBJ1-5,CASSLFAGGINQPQHF
TRBV6-1,-,few,16,TRBJ1-3,CASSGPRGAAGNTIYF
TRBV13,TRBD2,-,15,TRBJ2-3,CASSPIAGAGDTQYF
TRBV14,-,-,16,TRBJ2-7,CASSQTGSLLSYEQYF
TRBV11-2,-,few,14,TRBJ1-1,CASSLTGHYTEAFF
TRBV29-1,-,-,16,TRBJ1-2,CSVEDPGLGIVGGYTF